This TCR beta chain was identified in a study of cytomegalovirus exposure and HLA in healthy donors. As for the study in general: Earlier, some 200 million T cells were analyzed, and more than 100 million unique TCR beta sequences were found among them. There were tens of millions of unique TCRs (from HLA-typed donors) in an early data release. Overall study results and limits: Later on, an analysis tied around 17,000 TCR beta sequences to HLA alleles at 0.05 false discovery rate.

Germline V gene sequence: CDR1 MNHEY, CDR2 SMNVEV (reference sequence). The CDR3 length is 12 residues. V lost 5 bases and J lost 8, with 10 bases in between. On this clone: The antigen is unknown.

The study ran its PCR with 60 Vbeta and 13 Jbeta primers. TCRdb's copy holds only in-frame clones and misses some; the assay was immunoSEQ multiplex PCR. The sample includes 75,000 to 100,000 clones, approximately 74% of them seen just once. This receptor was identified in a male donor in good health and CMV-seronegative. The sequenced sample consisted of PBMCs. The chain employs TRBV27 and TRBJ2-4; D gene uncertain. In DNA, the CDR3 is TGTGCCAGCAGTACAACTCGGGACATTCAGTACTTC. It yields the protein CASSTTRDIQYF.